A selection of T cell receptor beta chains follows, all from one sample in a study of technical replicates of blood from several donors. Sequencing used immunoSEQ multiplex PCR; TCRdb keeps in-frame clones, though not all of them. The top ten clones hold 0.22% of a sample with around 72,000 clones, approximately 98% of them seen once. The material sequenced was T cells isolated from PBMCs. These receptors all come from a human donor in good health. The CDR3 runs from the conserved cysteine through the conserved F or W. D genes are given only for firm matches. Clone size is stated in some rows and not others, as once, few, many or a class when expanded.

>NA|TRBJ2-1|TRBV6-5|NA
TGTGCCAGCAGCTCTGGACTAGAGCAGTTCTTC
CASSSGLEQFF
>once|TRBJ2-1|TRBV5-6|NA
TGTGCCAGCAGCTTGGGGCGGGGGCCGGGTGAGCAGTTCTTC
CASSLGRGPGEQFF
>NA|TRBJ2-5|TRBV18|TRBD2
TGTGCCAGCTCACCACCAACAGCGGGAGGCGTTGAGACCCAGTACTTC
CASSPPTAGGVETQYF
>NA|TRBJ1-1|TRBV5-4|NA
TGTGCCAGCAGCTTCGACAGGAACACTGAAGCTTTCTTT
CASSFDRNTEAFF
>once|TRBJ1-4|TRBV4-1|NA
TGCGCCAGCAGCCAAACCCGCGGGACTAATGGCCTAAAACTGTTTTTT
CASSQTRGTNGLKLFF
>once|TRBJ2-7|TRBV7-2|TRBD2
TGTGCCAGCAGCTTACGAGCGGGAGGTTTGTACGAGCAGTACTTC
CASSLRAGGLYEQYF
>NA|TRBJ2-7|TRBV6-5|TRBD1
TGTGCCACGACAGGGACCTACGAGCAGTACTTC
CATTGTYEQYF
>once|TRBJ1-3|TRBV30|TRBD1
TGTGCCTGGAGTGTACCGACAGGGTCTGGAAACACCATATATTTT
CAWSVPTGSGNTIYF
>NA|TRBJ2-3|TRBV13|TRBD2
TGTGCCAGCAGCTTAGCTCTAGCGGGGCGCACAGATACGCAGTATTTT
CASSLALAGRTDTQYF
>NA|TRBJ1-1|TRBV11-2|NA
TGTGCCAGCAGCTTAGAAACAGGGATTGGCACTGAAGCTTTCTTT
CASSLETGIGTEAFF
>NA|TRBJ2-3|TRBV7-2|TRBD1
TGTGCCAGCAGCCCGGGACAGGGCCGGGAGTCCCCAGATACGCAGTATTTT
CASSPGQGRESPDTQYF
>once|TRBJ2-1|TRBV4-2|NA
TGTGCCAGCAGCTCGGGACAAAACCCTACAAGCTCCTACAATGAGCAGTTCTTC
CASSSGQNPTSSYNEQFF
>NA|TRBJ2-1|TRBV5-1|NA
TGCGCCAGCAGCTTGGTTTTTAGCTCCTACAATGAGCAGTTCTTC
CASSLVFSSYNEQFF
>NA|TRBJ1-2|TRBV29-1|TRBD1
TGCAGCGTGCCCGAAATAAGGACAGGGTCGGGCTATGGCTACACCTTC
CSVPEIRTGSGYGYTF
>NA|TRBJ2-7|TRBV28|NA
TGTGCCAGCAGTTTAAGTTACAGGACCTACGAGCAGTACTTC
CASSLSYRTYEQYF